This TCR beta chain came from a study of blood T cells in healthy people across ages. With 5 bases clipped from V and 3 bases from J, the junction kept 6 bases outside the gene matches. The CDR3 loop spans 14 amino acids. Germline-derived CDR1 and CDR2 are MNHNY and SVGAGI (reference sequence). A J-beta primer mix and a sample-barcoded 5' primer were used in a second PCR of roughly 6 to 12 cycles. Unique molecular identifiers of 12 random nucleotides labeled each cDNA. Via MiXCR, TCRdb re-called the 5' RACE reads, giving one row per CDR3 protein. The table shows about a million distinct CDR3 sequences, with 40% to 60% occurring only once.

The clonotype originates from a young man in good health. The sequencing sample was made of blood. The V call is TRBV6-6, the J call TRBJ2-7; 8 bases fit TRBD2. The CDR3 loop reads CASSPSGGVYEQYF. CDR3 DNA sequence: TGTGCCAGCAGTCCGAGCGGGGGCGTCTACGAGCAGTACTTC.